The 32 T cell receptor beta chains below were found in one sample sequenced in a study of blood T cells in healthy people across ages. A second about 7 to 11 cycle PCR used barcoded and J-beta primers. TCRdb processed the 5' RACE reads anew with MiXCR; each CDR3 protein has one entry. The table has around 1.1 million distinct CDR3 sequences, more than 30% seen once; the top ten hold roughly 13%. Sequencing used blood. The source is a man younger than 30 in good health.

The chain combines TRBV12-3 or TRBV12-4 with TRBJ1-1, with 10 bases fitting TRBD1. Trimming took 6 bases from V and 4 from J; bases not matched to a gene: 11. CDR3 size: 16 residues. The chain's CDR3 is CASSFPGQGTRTEAFF. DNA of the CDR3: TGTGCCAGCAGCTTCCCGGGACAGGGGACGCGCACTGAAGCTTTCTTT.

The chain combines TRBV28 with TRBJ1-1; TRBD1 matches at 7 bases. This CDR3 is 14 amino acids long. Trimming at V came to 10 bases and at J to 2 bases, leaving 10 bases not matched to a gene. The V gene's germline CDR1 is MDHEN and CDR2 SYDVKM. Here the CDR3 reads CATHREGANTEAFF. The CDR3 DNA reads as TGTGCCACCCATCGGGAGGGGGCAAACACTGAAGCTTTCTTT.

This clonotype was counted a few times. The chain links TRBV29-1 to TRBJ1-1, with D perhaps TRBD1 (5 bases). CDR3 length: 15 amino acids. Germline CDR1 and CDR2: SQVTM and ANQGSEA. V was cut by 6 bases and J by 1 base, with 18 bases left in between. The CDR3: CSVVVRGRANTEAFF. The CDR3, as DNA: TGCAGCGTCGTCGTGAGGGGAAGGGCGAACACTGAAGCTTTCTTT.

About this clonotype itself: This likely comes from a read error, as the CDR3 has no conserved phenylalanine or tryptophan at its end. The gene calls are TRBV5-1 and TRBJ1-2; D remains unclear. This CDR3 region has 12 residues. Germline V gene lookup returns CDR1 SGHRS and CDR2 YFSETQ. V lost 7 bases to trimming and J lost 8 bases, with 15 bases between them. The CDR3 nucleotides read TGCGCCAGCTTTGGAGGCCTCGACGGCTACACCGTC. This encodes CASFGGLDGYTV.

This clonotype was seen only a few times. The chain couples TRBV20-1 to TRBJ2-1; 12 nucleotides line up with TRBD2. The CDR3 loop spans 15 amino acids. The germline V gene encodes CDR1 DFQATT and CDR2 SNEGSKA (reference sequence). The trim removed 4 bases at V and 12 bases at J, leaving 13 bases unmatched. CDR3 nucleotides: TGCAGTGCTATCAATCCGCTAGCGGGGGGGCACTGGCAGTTCTTC. This encodes CSAINPLAGGHWQFF.

J is TRBJ2-7 and V is TRBV7-8; D is undetermined. This CDR3 spans 15 amino acids. Germline values: CDR1 SGHVS, CDR2 FQNEAQ. Deletions cut 5 bases from V and 3 bases from J, with 17 bases between. CDR3 bases: TGTGCCAGCAGCCCGCTCCGGGCCGACTTCTACGAGCAGTACTTC. The encoded protein is CASSPLRADFYEQYF. Full variable domain (rest looked up from reference TRBV7-8 and TRBJ2-7): GAGVSQSPRYKVAKRGQDVALRCDPISGHVSLFWYQQALGQGPEFLTYFQNEAQLDKSGLPSDRFFAERPEGSVSTLKIQRTQQEDSAVYLCASSPLRADFYEQYFGPGTRLTVT.

This clonotype has more than one count but fewer than ten. The chain recombines TRBV27 with TRBJ1-1; D is perhaps TRBD1 (6 bases). CDR3 length: 14 residues. The V gene lost 8 bases and the J gene lost 7 bases, with 20 bases spanning the gap. CDR1 is MNHEY, CDR2 SMNVEV, per germline (reference sequence). The CDR3 coding sequence is TGTGCCAGCTGCCTAGGGGGGGGAGGAGGTGAAGCTTTCTTT. Its translation is CASCLGGGGGEAFF.

J is TRBJ1-2 and V is TRBV6-5; TRBD1 might be the D (6 bases). The CDR3 length is 14 residues. Looked up from germline, CDR1 is MNHEY and CDR2 is SVGAGI. Trimming took off 4 bases at V and 8 bases at J, with 17 bases between the two ends. CDR3 DNA sequence: TGTGCCAGCAGTTTAAAGACAGGTTTTTTGGGCTACACCTTC. Protein sequence: CASSLKTGFLGYTF.

The sample holds many counts of this clonotype. The chain links TRBV29-1 to TRBJ2-1; no clear D gene. V shed 4 bases and J shed 6 bases, with 7 bases lying between them. The CDR3 length is 11 residues. CDR1 and CDR2 (germline): SQVTM, ANQGSEA. CDR3 in DNA: TGCAGCGTTGCCCAGCCCAATGAGCAGTTCTTC. Amino acids: CSVAQPNEQFF.

The rearrangement uses TRBV20-1 and TRBJ1-1, with 7 bases identical to TRBD1. Looked up from germline, CDR1 is DFQATT and CDR2 is SNEGSKA (reference sequence). This CDR3 has 14 residues. The J segment lost 7 bases and the V segment lost 0 bases, leaving 8 bases of the junction unmatched. CDR3 protein: CSARDKTGRGEAFF. The DNA of the CDR3 is TGCAGTGCTAGAGACAAGACAGGGCGGGGTGAAGCTTTCTTT.

The chain couples TRBV7-2 to TRBJ2-1, with D possibly TRBD1 on 5 matching bases. The CDR3 consists of 17 residues. Trimming pared 7 bases from V and 2 bases from J, leaving 21 bases between. Germline CDR1 reads SGHTA; CDR2 reads FQGNSA. In nucleotides, the CDR3 is TGTGCCAGCACCCAGACAGAAGAGCTATTAACCTACAATGAGCAGTTCTTC. Residues: CASTQTEELLTYNEQFF.

The gene calls are TRBV20-1 and TRBJ2-1; tentatively, D is TRBD1 or TRBD2 (6 bases each). The closer fit of TRBJ2-7 to the DNA end suggests the J call may be wrong. The CDR3 consists of 15 residues. CDR1 is DFQATT, CDR2 SNEGSKA, per germline (reference sequence). The CDR3 nucleotides are TGCAGTGCTAGCGGTCGGGGGCGCGCCTACAATGAGCAGTACTTC. Protein product: CSASGRGRAYNEQYF.

The chain employs TRBV27 and TRBJ2-1; TRBD2 agrees at 11 bases. The J call could be wrong; TRBJ2-7 is a better fit for the DNA end. In germline, CDR1 is MNHEY, CDR2 SMNVEV (reference sequence). The CDR3 covers 16 residues. DNA for the CDR3: TGTGCCAGCAGTCCCCTTCTAGCGGGGGGATACAATGAGCAGTACTTC. It specifies CASSPLLAGGYNEQYF.

The rearrangement links TRBV19 to TRBJ1-4; maybe TRBD1 (5 bases). This CDR3 comprises 15 residues. Germline V gives CDR1 LNHDA, CDR2 SQIVND (reference sequence). Trimming pared 6 bases from V and 2 bases from J, leaving 13 bases between. This CDR3 reads CASSDTGSTNEKLFF. As DNA, the CDR3 is TGTGCCAGTAGCGATACAGGATCGACTAATGAAAAACTGTTTTTT.

V and J are TRBV4-2 and TRBJ2-1, with 8 bases that match TRBD2. Germline lookup yields CDR1 LGHNA and CDR2 YNFKEQ. V was clipped by 3 bases and J by 4 bases; unmatched bases: 8. This CDR3 has 16 residues. CDR3 DNA sequence: TGTGCCAGCAGCCAGAGAGGACTAGCATCGTACAATGAGCAGTTCTTC. Its protein is CASSQRGLASYNEQFF.

The chain is built from TRBV4-1 and TRBJ1-1; 9 nucleotides match TRBD1. Germline lookup yields CDR1 MGHRA and CDR2 YSYEKL. The CDR3 covers 20 residues. The ends lost 1 base at V and 6 bases at J; junction bases unmatched: 21. The chain's CDR3 is CASSQVFSDRGRTSAAEAFF. The CDR3 region has the DNA TGCGCCAGCAGCCAAGTTTTTTCGGACAGGGGTCGGACGAGTGCGGCTGAAGCTTTCTTT.

CDR3 amino acids: CASKGTGGADTQYF. For the CDR3, the DNA is TGTGCCAGCAAGGGGACAGGGGGCGCAGATACGCAGTATTTT. The chain links TRBV12-3 or TRBV12-4 to TRBJ2-3; 12 bases map to TRBD1. The CDR3 consists of 14 residues. Trimming cost V 7 bases and J 4 bases; bases outside gene matches: 3.

This clonotype turned up a few times. The rearrangement uses TRBV4-3 and TRBJ2-3; the D gene is possibly TRBD1 (6 bases). Germline values: CDR1 LGHNA, CDR2 YSLEER. The V end lost 5 bases, the J end lost 6 bases, and 15 bases lay between the germline ends. This CDR3 is built from 14 residues. CDR3 sequence: CASSTRYRDDTQYF. Written as DNA, the CDR3 is TGCGCCAGCAGCACCCGCTACAGGGACGATACGCAGTATTTT.

The V and J genes are TRBV4-3 and TRBJ2-3; D may correspond to TRBD1 or TRBD2 (6 bases each). The CDR3 extends over 16 amino acids. Trimming pared 0 bases from V and 5 bases from J, leaving 15 bases between. Germline V CDR1 and CDR2: LGHNA, YSLEER. The CDR3 here is CASSQDWRGSGDTQYF. The CDR3 region has the DNA TGCGCCAGCAGCCAAGATTGGAGGGGGTCTGGAGATACGCAGTATTTT.

The chain has TRBV4-1 and TRBJ1-4; D unresolved. This CDR3 is 14 amino acids long. The V and J ends lost 4 bases and 11 bases respectively, with 17 bases between them. From germline, CDR1 is MGHRA and CDR2 YSYEKL. CDR3 residues: CASSPDMIAWKLFF. The CDR3 bases are TGCGCCAGCAGCCCCGATATGATCGCATGGAAACTGTTTTTT.

This clonotype was detected many times. The V call is TRBV27, the J call TRBJ1-2; D unresolved. V was clipped by 3 bases and J by 7 bases, with 9 bases between them. Per the germline V gene, CDR1 is MNHEY and CDR2 is SMNVEV (reference sequence). CDR3 size: 12 residues. The CDR3: CASSFEGPGYTF. The CDR3 region has the DNA TGTGCCAGCAGTTTTGAGGGCCCTGGCTACACCTTC.

The rearrangement uses TRBV9 and TRBJ1-4, with D perhaps matching TRBD1 (6 bases). This CDR3 has 16 amino acids. The germline V gene encodes CDR1 SGDLS and CDR2 YYNGEE. The V end lost 3 bases, the J end lost 7 bases, and 19 bases lay between the germline ends. The CDR3 loop is CASSGGGGGSGEKLFF. In nucleotides, the CDR3 is TGTGCCAGCAGCGGTGGAGGGGGAGGATCCGGTGAAAAACTGTTTTTT.

In this sample, this clonotype turned up many times. The chain uses TRBV20-1 and TRBJ1-2; D is unresolved. Trimming shortened V by 0 bases and J by 0 bases, and 8 bases separated the two germline ends. The CDR3 length is 14 residues. Germline V gene data show CDR1 as DFQATT and CDR2 as SNEGSKA (reference sequence). The CDR3 DNA reads TGCAGTGCTAGAGATTATGAGTCTAACTATGGCTACACCTTC. Translated, it gives CSARDYESNYGYTF.

This chain connects TRBV6-5 to TRBJ1-2; 9 positions agree with TRBD1. CDR3 length equals 16 residues. Germline CDR1 reads MNHEY; CDR2 reads SVGAGI. V shed 4 bases and J 2 bases; nucleotides not matched to a gene: 8. The CDR3 region is CASSSPGTGTNYGYTF. DNA for the CDR3: TGTGCCAGCAGTTCCCCCGGGACAGGGACCAACTATGGCTACACCTTC.

This sequence joins TRBV4-1 and TRBJ2-3, with 10 nucleotides matching TRBD2. V lost 3 bases, J lost 4 bases, and 10 bases stayed unmatched. The CDR3 is made up of 17 amino acids. Germline V gene sequence: CDR1 MGHRA, CDR2 YSYEKL. As DNA, the CDR3 is TGCGCCAGCAGCCAGCTGTCTAGCGGGGGAGGCTCAGATACGCAGTATTTT. Protein sequence: CASSQLSSGGGSDTQYF.

This chain links TRBV12-3 or TRBV12-4 with TRBJ1-3; D may be TRBD1 (6 bases). The CDR3 is 15 amino acids. V was trimmed by 7 bases and J by 2 bases, leaving 15 bases between them. CDR3 bases: TGTGCCAGCACCCCCCTGGGGGGCACTGGAAACACCATATATTTT. Protein sequence: CASTPLGGTGNTIYF.

The CDR3 loop is CASSYLRGSYNEQYF. The CDR3 nucleotides are TGTGCCAGCAGTTATCTCCGAGGCTCCTACAATGAGCAGTACTTC. The V and J genes are TRBV6-6 and TRBJ2-1; D is uncertain. The last part of the DNA fits TRBJ2-7 better; the J call may be wrong. The CDR3 contains 15 residues. The germline gives CDR1 MNHNY, CDR2 SVGAGI (reference sequence).

This clonotype was recorded many times. This rearrangement joins TRBV29-1 to TRBJ2-7; 10 bases agree with TRBD1. CDR1 is SQVTM, CDR2 ANQGSEA, per germline. Unmatched junction bases numbered 9, after V lost 3 bases and J lost 4 bases. The CDR3 consists of 15 residues. In nucleotides, the CDR3 is TGCAGCGTTGAGGGGCGACAGGGGGCGTCTTACGAGCAGTACTTC. Protein sequence: CSVEGRQGASYEQYF.

This clonotype was counted between two and nine times. V gene TRBV28 combines with J gene TRBJ2-3; 8 bases agree with TRBD1. V lost 11 bases to trimming and J lost 6 bases; unmatched junction nucleotides: 13. This CDR3 region has 14 residues. In germline, CDR1 is MDHEN, CDR2 SYDVKM. The CDR3 nucleotides are TGTGCCTACTCGCCGGACAGGGAGGTGGATACGCAGTATTTT. Translating gives CAYSPDREVDTQYF.

This clonotype has just a few counts. The gene calls are TRBV4-2 and TRBJ1-2, with D possibly being TRBD1 (5 bases). The CDR3 is 17 amino acids. Trimming shortened V by 1 base and J by 4 bases, and 19 bases separated the two germline ends. CDR1 and CDR2 from the germline V gene are LGHNA and YNFKEQ. In DNA, the CDR3 is TGTGCCAGCAGCCAAGGATTACGGGGACGAACATCCTATGGCTACACCTTC. It specifies CASSQGLRGRTSYGYTF.

This clonotype has a handful of counts. The chain recombines TRBV6-2 or TRBV6-3 with TRBJ2-7; TRBD1 matches at 8 bases. The CDR3 extends over 15 amino acids. Germline loops: CDR1 MNHEY, CDR2 SVGEGT. With 2 bases clipped from V and 2 bases from J, the junction kept 5 bases outside the gene matches. The CDR3 nucleotides read TGTGCCAGCAGTTACGACGGACAGGGACCCTACGAGCAGTACTTC. Translated, it gives CASSYDGQGPYEQYF.

This sequence joins TRBV6-6 and TRBJ2-4, with 14 bases identical to TRBD2. The last part of the DNA fits TRBJ2-5 better; the J call may be wrong. The germline V gene has CDR1 MNHNY and CDR2 SVGAGI (reference sequence). CDR3 length: 17 residues. CDR3 sequence: CASSYAGLAGGPETQYF. CDR3 bases: TGTGCCAGCAGTTACGCCGGACTAGCGGGGGGCCCAGAGACCCAGTACTTC.